One and the same sample provided the 28 T cell receptor beta chains below, sequenced in a study of T cells after posttransplantation cyclophosphamide. TCRdb keeps only in-frame clones here, not all; method: immunoSEQ multiplex PCR. The sample carries 23,000 or so clones, roughly 98% recorded once. Source material: naive CD8+ T cells sorted from PBMCs. The receptor source for this set is a man aged 40-50 years in good health, CMV-negative, and a related stem cell transplant donor.

V gene TRBV6-6 combines with J gene TRBJ2-1, with D perhaps TRBD1 (6 bases). CDR3 length: 13 amino acids. CDR1 MNHNY and CDR2 SVGAGI come from the germline V gene (reference sequence). Trimming shortened V by 5 bases and J by 5 bases, and 10 bases separated the two germline ends. Written as DNA, the CDR3 is TGTGCCAGCAGTCGGACAGAAAACAATGAGCAGTTCTTC. This sequence encodes CASSRTENNEQFF.

The gene calls are TRBV9 and TRBJ2-3; 8 bases map to TRBD2. Per the germline V gene, CDR1 is SGDLS and CDR2 is YYNGEE. The CDR3 is made up of 17 amino acids. J gave up 2 bases and V 0 bases, and 8 bases lay outside the gene matches. The CDR3 nucleotides read TGTGCCAGCAGCGTAGGAGTTAGCGGGGCTTACACAGATACGCAGTATTTT. This gives the protein CASSVGVSGAYTDTQYF.

The chain has TRBV5-1 and TRBJ2-2, with 8 nucleotides matching TRBD1. The germline CDR1 and CDR2 sequences are SGHRS and YFSETQ. The CDR3 consists of 13 residues. V was pared by 4 bases and J by 4 bases, with 0 bases of the junction left unmatched. The CDR3 here is CASSGTGTGELFF. The CDR3 coding sequence is TGCGCCAGCAGCGGGACAGGCACCGGGGAGCTGTTTTTT.

The chain couples TRBV6-1 to TRBJ1-5; the match to TRBD1 covers 7 bases. V was clipped by 0 bases and J by 0 bases; unmatched bases: 11. CDR1 is MNHNS and CDR2 is SASEGT in the germline V gene. The CDR3 length is 19 residues. The CDR3 DNA reads TGTGCCAGCAGTGAAGCCCCAGGGGGATTCAGTAATAGCAATCAGCCCCAGCATTTT. This sequence encodes CASSEAPGGFSNSNQPQHF.

The gene calls are TRBV4-2 and TRBJ2-1; tentatively, D is TRBD2 (5 bases). This CDR3 is built from 16 residues. V lost 7 bases and J lost 0, with 16 bases in between. Germline V gene sequence: CDR1 LGHNA, CDR2 YNFKEQ. CDR3 region: CASTADLVNSYNEQFF. In DNA, the CDR3 is TGTGCCAGCACAGCGGACTTGGTTAACTCCTACAATGAGCAGTTCTTC.

The gene calls are TRBV6-5 and TRBJ1-2; D not certain. This CDR3 has 13 residues. V was cut by 3 bases and J by 3 bases, with 8 bases left in between. Germline loops: CDR1 MNHEY, CDR2 SVGAGI. The DNA of the CDR3 is TGTGCCAGCAGTTATGACATCGACTATGGCTACACCTTC. Its protein product is CASSYDIDYGYTF.

This clone was picked up one time. CDR3 amino acids: CASSMTAAHNTQYF. DNA for the CDR3: TGTGCCAGTAGTATGACTGCGGCACATAATACGCAGTATTTT. The chain recombines TRBV19 with TRBJ2-3; D gene unclear. Germline-derived CDR1 and CDR2 are LNHDA and SQIVND (reference sequence). This CDR3 has 14 amino acids. The ends were cut back, 3 bases at V and 7 bases at J, with 14 bases in the middle.

The chain links TRBV9 to TRBJ1-2, with D possibly TRBD1 on 6 matching bases. The CDR3 consists of 18 residues. Trimming removed 3 bases at V and 0 bases at J, with 21 bases between. Germline CDR1 reads SGDLS; CDR2 reads YYNGEE. The CDR3 loop reads CASSGRGGSSTTNYGYTF. In DNA form, the CDR3 reads TGTGCCAGCAGCGGTCGAGGGGGATCTTCCACGACTAACTATGGCTACACCTTC.

This clone has just one count. The V and J genes are TRBV28 and TRBJ1-2, with D hard to call. CDR1 and CDR2 (germline): MDHEN, SYDVKM. V was trimmed by 7 bases and J by 8 bases, leaving 20 bases between them. CDR3 length: 14 amino acids. The CDR3 loop is CASKHTGEKRGYTF. The DNA for the CDR3 is TGTGCCAGCAAACACACCGGGGAGAAGCGGGGCTACACCTTC.

The CDR3 sequence is CASGLAGGVNEQFF. Here the CDR3 DNA reads TGTGCCAGCGGACTAGCCGGAGGGGTGAATGAGCAGTTCTTC. The V gene is TRBV9, the J gene TRBJ2-1; 8 bases are shared with TRBD2. From germline, CDR1 is SGDLS and CDR2 YYNGEE. V was clipped by 7 bases and J by 7 bases; unmatched bases: 10. This CDR3 comprises 14 residues.

The chain employs TRBV7-6 and TRBJ2-1; possible D gene TRBD2, 6 bases. V dropped 3 bases and J dropped 8 bases, with 20 bases sitting between them. Germline V lookup: CDR1 SGHVS, CDR2 FNYEAQ. The CDR3 loop spans 16 amino acids. The CDR3 coding sequence is TGTGCCAGCAGCTTTTCGGCGGGACTGAGATTCGATGAGCAGTTCTTC. The encoded protein is CASSFSAGLRFDEQFF.

The chain uses TRBV12-5 and TRBJ1-5, with D perhaps matching TRBD1 (5 bases). The V gene lost 2 bases and the J gene lost 4 bases, with 12 bases spanning the gap. This CDR3 spans 15 amino acids. Germline V gene data show CDR1 as LGHNT and CDR2 as FRNRAP. The CDR3 protein is CASGLSDMINQPQHF. In DNA form, the CDR3 reads TGTGCTAGTGGTTTGTCGGACATGATAAATCAGCCCCAGCATTTT.

This clone was observed once. The J gene is TRBJ1-2, the V gene TRBV5-1, with 7 bases identical to TRBD1. This CDR3 is 15 amino acids long. Per the germline V gene, CDR1 is SGHRS and CDR2 is YFSETQ. Trimming took 4 bases from V and 4 from J; bases not matched to a gene: 10. CDR3 coding DNA: TGCGCCAGCAGCCCGAACAGGGGACAACTCTATGGCTACACCTTC. Translated: CASSPNRGQLYGYTF.

This rearrangement joins TRBV11-2 to TRBJ2-4, with no clear D. Per germline, CDR1 SGHAT and CDR2 FQNNGV. The V and J ends lost 5 bases and 14 bases respectively, with 25 bases between them. The CDR3 extends over 15 amino acids. Here the CDR3 DNA reads TGTGCCAGCAGCCCCCATGCCAGTGGTCAGGTCCCTGAGTACTTC. Its translation: CASSPHASGQVPEYF.

This clone was counted once. J is TRBJ2-7 and V is TRBV28; D gene ambiguous. This CDR3 region has 14 residues. In germline, CDR1 is MDHEN, CDR2 SYDVKM. Trimming shortened V by 1 base and J by 3 bases, and 10 bases separated the two germline ends. Here the CDR3 DNA reads TGTGCCAGCAGTTTATATGCCAGTAACTACGAGCAGTACTTC. Encoded protein: CASSLYASNYEQYF. Full variable domain (outside the CDR3, taken from reference TRBV28 and TRBJ2-7): DVKVTQSSRYLVKRTGEKVFLECVQDMDHENMFWYRQDPGLGLRLIYFSYDVKMKEKGDIPEGYSVSREKKERFSLILESASTNQTSMYLCASSLYASNYEQYFGPGTRLTVT.

The chain combines TRBV25-1 with TRBJ2-2; D might be TRBD1 (5 bases). CDR3 size: 14 residues. Germline V gene lookup returns CDR1 MGHDK and CDR2 SYGVNS. V was pared by 0 bases and J by 6 bases, with 8 bases between. Here the CDR3 reads CASSEYAGPGELFF. The CDR3 bases are TGTGCCAGCAGTGAATACGCAGGGCCCGGGGAGCTGTTTTTT. The variable domain in full, with the rest retrieved from reference TRBV25-1 and TRBJ2-2, is EADIYQTPRYLVIGTGKKITLECSQTMGHDKMYWYQQDPGMELHLIHYSYGVNSTEKGDLSSESTVSRIRTEHFPLTLESARPSHTSQYLCASSEYAGPGELFFGEGSRLTVL.

The J gene is TRBJ2-7, the V gene TRBV4-3, with D perhaps TRBD1 (6 bases). V dropped 0 bases and J dropped 4 bases, with 16 bases sitting between them. CDR1 is LGHNA and CDR2 is YSLEER in the germline V gene. The length of the CDR3 is 16 residues. The CDR3: CASSQDRSQGTYEQYF. The DNA for the CDR3 is TGCGCCAGCAGCCAAGATCGGAGTCAGGGGACGTACGAGCAGTACTTC.

The chain has TRBV7-3 and TRBJ2-2, with 7 bases matching TRBD2. The CDR3 contains 12 residues. J was trimmed by 7 bases and V by 5 bases; bases with no gene match: 1. CDR1 is SGHTA and CDR2 is FQGTGA in the germline V gene. CDR3 DNA: TGTGCCAGCAGCGGGAGGGACGGGGAGCTGTTTTTT. Its protein product is CASSGRDGELFF.

The chain recombines TRBV29-1 with TRBJ2-1, with D possibly TRBD2 on 5 matching bases. The CDR3 length is 13 residues. Trimming shortened V by 7 bases and J by 4 bases, and 14 bases separated the two germline ends. Germline V gene data show CDR1 as SQVTM and CDR2 as ANQGSEA. The CDR3 DNA follows: TGCAGCGCCTCGGACTTATCTTACAATGAGCAGTTCTTC. Translation: CSASDLSYNEQFF.

This rearrangement joins TRBV7-6 to TRBJ2-1, with a weak D call TRBD2 (6 bases). Trimming took off 2 bases at V and 15 bases at J, with 11 bases between the two ends. CDR1 and CDR2 from the germline V gene are SGHVS and FNYEAQ. This CDR3 comprises 11 residues. Here the CDR3 DNA reads TGTGCCAGCAGCTTAAGGGACTCGTGGTTCTTC. This translates into CASSLRDSWFF.

The rearrangement links TRBV28 to TRBJ1-4; possibly TRBD1 for D (5 bases). In germline, CDR1 is MDHEN, CDR2 SYDVKM. V was shortened by 6 bases and J by 0 bases, with 14 bases between the two germline ends. This CDR3 has 16 amino acids. This chain's CDR3 is CASSPPDRSTNEKLFF. The CDR3 DNA sequence: TGTGCCAGCAGCCCCCCAGACAGATCAACTAATGAAAAACTGTTTTTT. Filled out from reference TRBV28 and TRBJ1-4, the complete variable domain reads DVKVTQSSRYLVKRTGEKVFLECVQDMDHENMFWYRQDPGLGLRLIYFSYDVKMKEKGDIPEGYSVSREKKERFSLILESASTNQTSMYLCASSPPDRSTNEKLFFGSGTQLSVL.

The sample holds one count of this clone. V gene TRBV5-5 combines with J gene TRBJ2-7; D is uncertain. Germline loops: CDR1 SGHKS, CDR2 YYEKEE (reference sequence). The CDR3 contains 14 residues. V was trimmed by 5 bases and J by 2 bases, leaving 14 bases between them. The CDR3 nucleotides read TGTGCCAGCAGTGTAAGAGGAGCTACCTACGAGCAGTACTTC. It codes for CASSVRGATYEQYF.

The V gene is TRBV15, the J gene TRBJ2-2, with TRBD1 matching 9 bases. After removal of 2 bases from V and 0 bases from J, the junction contained 4 bases not matched to a gene. Germline lookup yields CDR1 LNHNV and CDR2 YYDKDF (reference sequence). CDR3 length equals 17 residues. The CDR3 DNA reads TGTGCCACCAGCAGAAAACGACAGGGGGCGAACACCGGGGAGCTGTTTTTT. Protein product: CATSRKRQGANTGELFF.

This clone was seen just once. This chain connects TRBV27 to TRBJ1-1; D might be TRBD1 (6 bases). The V end lost 5 bases, the J end lost 5 bases, and 9 bases lay between the germline ends. The CDR3 length is 12 residues. Germline CDR1 reads MNHEY; CDR2 reads SMNVEV (reference sequence). Written as DNA, the CDR3 is TGTGCCAGCAGTGCAGGGGTTACTGAAGCTTTCTTT. Encoded protein: CASSAGVTEAFF.

The chain uses TRBV19 and TRBJ2-2; D gene ambiguous. The CDR3 runs 13 residues. Germline assignment: CDR1 LNHDA and CDR2 SQIVND (reference sequence). Trimming removed 5 bases at V and 5 bases at J, with 9 bases between. The CDR3 coding sequence is TGTGCCAGTAGTGCCGGTGCAACCGGGGAGCTGTTTTTT. Translated: CASSAGATGELFF.

The rearrangement uses TRBV2 and TRBJ2-2; 11 bases map to TRBD1. The length of the CDR3 is 15 residues. The ends lost 7 bases at V and 7 bases at J; junction bases unmatched: 8. From germline, CDR1 is SNHLY and CDR2 FYNNEI. The CDR3 here is CASTGQGARIGELFF. The CDR3 nucleotides read TGTGCCAGCACAGGACAGGGGGCGCGGATCGGGGAGCTGTTTTTT.

A single count supports this clone. The V call is TRBV6-5, the J call TRBJ1-2; D is unclear. Looked up from germline, CDR1 is MNHEY and CDR2 is SVGAGI. The CDR3 sequence is 13 residues long. Trimming removed 6 bases at V and 7 bases at J, with 15 bases between. This chain's CDR3 is CASSPQRIGGYTF. Written as DNA, the CDR3 is TGTGCCAGCAGCCCTCAGAGGATCGGTGGCTACACCTTC.

The rearrangement uses TRBV6-6 and TRBJ2-1; D call uncertain. V lost 0 bases and J 9 bases, leaving 18 bases between the germline ends. CDR3 length: 16 amino acids. Germline loops: CDR1 MNHNY, CDR2 SVGAGI (reference sequence). CDR3 in amino acids: CASSYSKAHFPVEQFF. DNA of the CDR3: TGTGCCAGCAGTTACTCGAAAGCGCATTTCCCCGTTGAGCAGTTCTTC.